This T cell receptor (beta chain) derives from a study of blood T cell repertoires in COVID-19. Study background: PBMCs, B-cell-depleted T cells, or T cells were the source of the cDNA or gDNA that made up the material.

The germline V gene encodes CDR1 MNHEY and CDR2 SMNVEV (reference sequence). The CDR3 totals 15 residues. V gave up 7 bases and J gave up 0 bases; unmatched junction bases: 4. All enrollees were roughly 18 to 90 years old and from approximately 25 US areas. Cohort placement rested on clinical history that participants reported themselves. Per the original data handling: Amplification of reference gene primers was used by the study to estimate nucleated cell counts. Repertoires were generated with immunoSEQ multiplex PCR, while TCRdb's copy carries only in-frame clones and drops some. V, J and clone size derive from that table, while D and trimming were established from the DNA sequence. This table has 300,000 to 350,000 clones, about 88% appearing once.

This rearrangement joins TRBV27 to TRBJ2-3; 10 bases line up with TRBD2. Input material: PBMCs or T cells enriched from blood (not recorded which). The receptor's source is a woman aged 30 to 39 who had been exposed to COVID-19. CDR3 nucleotide sequence: TGTGCCAGCACCGCGACTAGCGGGAGCACAGATACGCAGTATTTT. This codes for CASTATSGSTDTQYF.